Below, 21 T cell receptor beta chains from the same sample are listed, as sequenced in a study of regulatory T cells in long-lasting Graves disease. Time point meaning: persistent/refractory GD, antithyroid drugs over 5 years with positive TRAb. PBMC-extracted RNA yielded the TCR library. Library construction for TCR beta used iRepertoire HTBI primers and Arm-PCR of CDR3 regions. One entry per CDR3 protein, called by TCRdb with MiXCR from the multiplex PCR reads. Of roughly 300,000 distinct CDR3 sequences in the sample, 20% to 25% were seen once. The sequencing here drew on peripheral blood mononuclear cells (PBMCs), taken when the disease was refractory, from a patient treated with antithyroid drugs. These receptors all stem from a female donor with Graves disease.

The sample holds a few counts of this clonotype. The gene calls are TRBV29-1 and TRBJ2-7; tentative D call: TRBD1 (6 bases). The germline CDR1 and CDR2 sequences are SQVTM and ANQGSEA. V was pared by 7 bases and J by 5 bases, with 18 bases between. CDR3 length: 13 amino acids. The CDR3 spells CSAAPGTLNEQYF. CDR3 coding DNA: TGCAGCGCCGCCCCCGGGACACTAAACGAGCAGTACTTC.

The chain uses TRBV5-1 and TRBJ2-6; TRBD1 or TRBD2 may be the D gene (6 bases each). Per the germline V gene, CDR1 is SGHRS and CDR2 is YFSETQ. The CDR3 is made up of 15 amino acids. Trimming shortened V by 2 bases and J by 3 bases, and 9 bases separated the two germline ends. CDR3 residues: CASSLQGGGANVLTF. CDR3 nucleotide sequence: TGCGCCAGCAGCTTACAGGGAGGTGGGGCCAACGTCCTGACTTTC.

The chain uses TRBV29-1 and TRBJ1-2; no reliable D call. The ends were cut back, 2 bases at V and 2 bases at J, with 9 bases in the middle. This CDR3 spans 13 amino acids. CDR1 and CDR2 from the germline V gene are SQVTM and ANQGSEA. The CDR3 is CSVEPGTNYGYTF. The CDR3 DNA follows: TGCAGCGTTGAACCGGGAACCAACTATGGCTACACCTTC. Drawing the rest from reference TRBV29-1 and TRBJ1-2, the complete variable domain is SAVISQKPSRDICQRGTSLTIQCQVDSQVTMMFWYRQQPGQSLTLIATANQGSEATYESGFVIDKFPISRPNLTFSTLTVSNMSPEDSSIYLCSVEPGTNYGYTFGSGTRLTVV.

The V gene is TRBV20-1, the J gene TRBJ1-6; 9 nucleotides match TRBD1. The CDR3 is 16 residues long. V lost 0 bases, J lost 7 bases, and 7 bases stayed unmatched. Germline values: CDR1 DFQATT, CDR2 SNEGSKA (reference sequence). This CDR3 is CSARDFGTGKNSPLHF. CDR3 sequence (DNA): TGCAGTGCTAGAGATTTCGGGACAGGGAAAAATTCACCCCTCCACTTT.

The chain combines TRBV7-3 with TRBJ2-3; 7 positions agree with TRBD1. Germline CDR1 is SGHTA and CDR2 is FQGTGA. V gave up 4 bases and J gave up 2 bases; unmatched junction bases: 3. This CDR3 region has 14 residues. Here the CDR3 DNA reads TGTGCCAGCAGCTCCGGGACAGCCACAGATACGCAGTATTTT. Amino acid sequence: CASSSGTATDTQYF. The entire variable domain, with the rest obtained from reference TRBV7-3 and TRBJ2-3, is as follows: GAGVSQTPSNKVTEKGKYVELRCDPISGHTALYWYRQSLGQGPEFLIYFQGTGAADDSGLPNDRFFAVRPEGSVSTLKIQRTERGDSAVYLCASSSGTATDTQYFGPGTRLTVL.

This clonotype was seen at least ten times. V gene TRBV7-9 combines with J gene TRBJ1-2, with 8 bases fitting TRBD1. V shed 5 bases and J 5 bases; nucleotides not matched to a gene: 13. The CDR3 is made up of 16 amino acids. CDR1 is SEHNR, CDR2 FQNEAQ, per germline (reference sequence). The CDR3 sequence: CASSPNTRDRRYGYTF. The CDR3 DNA reads TGTGCCAGCAGCCCAAACACCCGGGACAGGCGGTATGGCTACACCTTC. The entire variable domain, with the rest obtained from reference TRBV7-9 and TRBJ1-2, is as follows: DTGVSQNPRHKITKRGQNVTFRCDPISEHNRLYWYRQTLGQGPEFLTYFQNEAQLEKSRLLSDRFSAERPKGSFSTLEIQRTEQGDSAMYLCASSPNTRDRRYGYTFGSGTRLTVV.

This clonotype was seen more than once but under ten times. An end of the junction differs from the germline gene, which may be a read error. The chain is built from TRBV30 and TRBJ1-2; 7 bases are a match to TRBD1. This CDR3 is 12 amino acids long. Germline V CDR1 and CDR2: GTSNPN, SVGIG (reference sequence). The chain's CDR3 is CAWRPLQWDSSF. The CDR3 coding sequence is TGTGCCTGGAGGCCCCTGCAATGGGACAGCTCCTTC.

J is TRBJ2-7 and V is TRBV12-3 or TRBV12-4; D gene uncertain. V lost 2 bases to trimming and J lost 6 bases, with 17 bases between them. This CDR3 contains 15 residues. The CDR3 nucleotides read TGTGCCAGCAGTTTATACGTGGGAAGAAGTGGCGAGCAGTACTTC. This codes for CASSLYVGRSGEQYF.

This clonotype has only a few counts. The chain joins TRBV5-1 to TRBJ1-2, with a tentative D call TRBD1 (6 bases). This CDR3 has 16 residues. Germline V CDR1 and CDR2: SGHRS, YFSETQ. Trimming removed 0 bases at V and 4 bases at J, with 16 bases between. The chain's CDR3 is CASSLATGNSGYGYTF. CDR3 DNA: TGCGCCAGCAGCTTGGCGACAGGCAACAGCGGCTATGGCTACACCTTC.

This clonotype was counted many times. The gene calls are TRBV2 and TRBJ2-5; D remains ambiguous. Germline values: CDR1 SNHLY, CDR2 FYNNEI. The CDR3 sequence is 11 residues long. Trimming cost V 7 bases and J 3 bases, with 6 bases left between them. This CDR3 reads CASTYKETQYF. The CDR3 DNA sequence: TGTGCCAGCACCTATAAAGAGACCCAGTACTTC.

As DNA, the CDR3 is TGCGCCAGCAGCCACTCCGGGACAACCACCTACGAGCAGTACTTC. Encoded protein: CASSHSGTTTYEQYF. The chain employs TRBV4-1 and TRBJ2-7; tentatively, D is TRBD1 (6 bases). Germline V gene data show CDR1 as MGHRA and CDR2 as YSYEKL. This CDR3 contains 15 residues. Trimming removed 3 bases from V and 2 bases from J, with 14 bases in between.

The genes are TRBV5-6 and TRBJ1-3; possibly TRBD1 for D (5 bases). V was trimmed by 4 bases and J by 1 base, leaving 9 bases between them. Germline lookup yields CDR1 SGHDT and CDR2 YYEEEE. This CDR3 is 14 amino acids long. For the CDR3, the DNA is TGTGCCAGCAGCCCAGGGCAGTCTGGAAACACCATATATTTT. It specifies CASSPGQSGNTIYF.

Ten or more counts support this clonotype. This chain joins TRBV18 and TRBJ2-2, with D tentatively TRBD1 or TRBD2 (5 bases each). There are 15 residues in the CDR3. CDR1 and CDR2 from the germline V gene are KGHSH and LQKENI. The ends were cut back, 3 bases at V and 2 bases at J, with 10 bases in the middle. The DNA for the CDR3 is TGTGCCAGCTCACCGGGGACGAGAAACACCGGGGAGCTGTTTTTT. Its protein is CASSPGTRNTGELFF.

This clonotype was detected many times. CDR3 coding DNA: TGTGCCAGCAGCCATGAGACGGCCACCTACGAGCAGTACTTC. Amino acid sequence: CASSHETATYEQYF. The J gene is TRBJ2-7, the V gene TRBV3-1; D ambiguous. The CDR3 is 14 residues long. Germline V lookup: CDR1 LGHDT, CDR2 YNNKEL (reference sequence). Trimming shortened V by 3 bases and J by 2 bases, and 11 bases separated the two germline ends.

The sample holds many counts of this clonotype. The junction does not match germline at one end; this may be a read error. The chain links TRBV11-2 to TRBJ1-1; D gene uncertain. Germline lookup yields CDR1 SGHAT and CDR2 FQNNGV. The CDR3 is made up of 14 amino acids. In DNA, the CDR3 is TGCGCCAGCAGCCAACGGCAGGAGGATACTGAAGCTTTCTTT. This codes for CASSQRQEDTEAFF.

This clonotype was observed at least ten times. This sequence joins TRBV12-3 or TRBV12-4 and TRBJ2-5, with D hard to call. The V end lost 5 bases, the J end lost 5 bases, and 12 bases lay between the germline ends. This CDR3 region has 13 residues. The CDR3 sequence is CASSISHTETQYF. The CDR3 region has the DNA TGTGCCAGCAGTATTTCCCACACCGAGACCCAGTACTTC.

V and J are TRBV20-1 and TRBJ1-1, with D hard to call. CDR3 length: 13 residues. Germline values: CDR1 DFQATT, CDR2 SNEGSKA (reference sequence). V was cut by 1 base and J by 6 bases, with 12 bases left in between. CDR3 in DNA: TGCAGTGCTAGAGCTCAGGAAGAAGCTGAAGCTTTCTTT. Translation gives CSARAQEEAEAFF.

This clonotype was seen at least ten times. V and J are TRBV5-6 and TRBJ2-7, with D unresolved. Trimming left V 5 bases short and J 0 bases short, with 12 bases between. CDR1 and CDR2 (germline): SGHDT, YYEEEE. The CDR3 totals 14 residues. Here the CDR3 reads CASSPSFSSYEQYF. CDR3 bases: TGTGCCAGCAGTCCCTCTTTCAGCTCCTACGAGCAGTACTTC.

The rearrangement uses TRBV4-1 and TRBJ1-1, with 10 bases matching TRBD1. Germline lookup yields CDR1 MGHRA and CDR2 YSYEKL. Trimming at V came to 0 bases and at J to 12 bases, leaving 16 bases not matched to a gene. CDR3 length equals 17 residues. This chain's CDR3 is CASSQDRGDRGFSGTFF. CDR3 nucleotides: TGCGCCAGCAGCCAAGATCGGGGGGACAGGGGCTTCAGCGGGACTTTCTTT.

As for this clonotype: A single base separates this from a much larger clone, so it may be a read error. The chain combines TRBV28 with TRBJ2-7, with D possibly being TRBD1 (5 bases). The germline V and J ends were trimmed by 0 bases and 5 bases, with 11 bases remaining between them. The CDR3 consists of 14 residues. In germline, CDR1 is MDHEN, CDR2 SYDVKM. DNA for the CDR3: TGTGCCAGCAGTTTATGGGACAAGGGTAACGAGCAGTACTTC. Amino acids: CASSLWDKGNEQYF.

The chain is built from TRBV11-1 and TRBJ2-1, with TRBD2 identical over 7 bases. This CDR3 is 16 amino acids long. CDR1 and CDR2 from the germline V gene are SGHAT and FQDESV (reference sequence). Trimming took 1 base from V and 1 from J; bases not matched to a gene: 4. This chain's CDR3 is CASSLVSGTSYNEQFF. CDR3 nucleotides: TGTGCCAGCAGCTTAGTGAGCGGGACTTCCTACAATGAGCAGTTCTTC.